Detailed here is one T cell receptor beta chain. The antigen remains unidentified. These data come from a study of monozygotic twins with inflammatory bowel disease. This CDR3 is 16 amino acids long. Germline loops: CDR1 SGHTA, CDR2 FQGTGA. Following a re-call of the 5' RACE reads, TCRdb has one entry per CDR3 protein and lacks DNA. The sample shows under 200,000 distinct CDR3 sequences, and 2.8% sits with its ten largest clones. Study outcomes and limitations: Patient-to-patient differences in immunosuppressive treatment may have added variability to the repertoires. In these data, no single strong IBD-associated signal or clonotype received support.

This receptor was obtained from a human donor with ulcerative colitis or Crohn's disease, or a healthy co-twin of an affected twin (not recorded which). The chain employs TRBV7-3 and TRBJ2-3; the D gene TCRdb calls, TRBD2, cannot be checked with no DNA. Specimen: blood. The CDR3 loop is CASSKSTSAPWDTQYF.